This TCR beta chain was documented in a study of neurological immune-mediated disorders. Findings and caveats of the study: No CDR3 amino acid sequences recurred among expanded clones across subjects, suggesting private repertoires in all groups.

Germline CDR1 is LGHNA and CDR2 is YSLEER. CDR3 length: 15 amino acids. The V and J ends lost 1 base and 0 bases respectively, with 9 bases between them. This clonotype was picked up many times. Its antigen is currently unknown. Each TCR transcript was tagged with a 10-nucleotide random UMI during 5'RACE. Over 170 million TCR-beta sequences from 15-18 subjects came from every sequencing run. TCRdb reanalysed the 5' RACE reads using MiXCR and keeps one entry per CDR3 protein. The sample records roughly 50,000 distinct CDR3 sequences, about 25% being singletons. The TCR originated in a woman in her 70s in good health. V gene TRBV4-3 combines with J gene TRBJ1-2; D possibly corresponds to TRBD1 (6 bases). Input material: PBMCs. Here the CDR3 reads CASSQAAGANYGYTF. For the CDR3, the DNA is TGCGCCAGCAGCCAAGCGGCAGGGGCTAACTATGGCTACACCTTC.